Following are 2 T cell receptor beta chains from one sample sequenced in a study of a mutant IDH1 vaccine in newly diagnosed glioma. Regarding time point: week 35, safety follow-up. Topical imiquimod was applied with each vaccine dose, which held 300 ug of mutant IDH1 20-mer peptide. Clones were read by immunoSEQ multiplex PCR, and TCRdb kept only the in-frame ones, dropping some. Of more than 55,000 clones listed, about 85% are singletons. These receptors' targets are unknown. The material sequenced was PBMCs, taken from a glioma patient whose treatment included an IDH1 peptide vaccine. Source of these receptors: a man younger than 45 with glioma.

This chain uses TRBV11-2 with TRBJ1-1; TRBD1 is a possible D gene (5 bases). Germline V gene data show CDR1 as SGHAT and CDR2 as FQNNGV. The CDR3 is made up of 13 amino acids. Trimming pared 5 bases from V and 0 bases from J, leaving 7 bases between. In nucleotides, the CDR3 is TGTGCCAGCAGCCTGGGGCTGAACACTGAAGCTTTCTTT. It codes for CASSLGLNTEAFF.

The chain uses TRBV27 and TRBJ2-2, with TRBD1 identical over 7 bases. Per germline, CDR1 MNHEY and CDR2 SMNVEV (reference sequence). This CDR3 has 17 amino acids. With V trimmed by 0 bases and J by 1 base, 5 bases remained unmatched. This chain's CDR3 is CASSLSVTGRNTGELFF. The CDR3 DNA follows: TGTGCCAGCAGTTTATCAGTGACAGGGAGGAACACCGGGGAGCTGTTTTTT.